Given below is one TCR beta chain in context. Its specificity is unknown. This specimen comes from a study of T cell responses to AZD1222 COVID-19 vaccine. The study, taken as a whole, reports: Spike-specific TCR breadth and depth rose after two AZD1222 doses.

The data were produced by immunoSEQ multiplex PCR, yet TCRdb's version contains in-frame clones alone and is incomplete. The table records 150,000 to 200,000 clones, 90% to 95% of them present only once. Sample: peripheral blood, taken 28 days after the second dose of the MenACWY control vaccine. This clonotype was sampled from an adult who received the MenACWY meningococcal vaccine as a control.

The CDR3 protein is CASSLVMSGGSAIYNEQFF. DNA for the CDR3: TGCGCCAGCAGCTTGGTTATGAGCGGGGGGTCCGCCATCTACAATGAGCAGTTCTTC. V gene TRBV5-1 combines with J gene TRBJ2-1; 9 bases are shared with TRBD2. This CDR3 contains 19 residues. Germline V gene lookup returns CDR1 SGHRS and CDR2 YFSETQ. V shed 0 bases and J 3 bases; nucleotides not matched to a gene: 13. The full variable domain, its missing parts supplied by reference TRBV5-1 and TRBJ2-1, is KAGVTQTPRYLIKTRGQQVTLSCSPISGHRSVSWYQQTPGQGLQFLFEYFSETQRNKGNFPGRFSGRQFSNSRSEMNVSTLELGDSALYLCASSLVMSGGSAIYNEQFFGPGTRLTVL.